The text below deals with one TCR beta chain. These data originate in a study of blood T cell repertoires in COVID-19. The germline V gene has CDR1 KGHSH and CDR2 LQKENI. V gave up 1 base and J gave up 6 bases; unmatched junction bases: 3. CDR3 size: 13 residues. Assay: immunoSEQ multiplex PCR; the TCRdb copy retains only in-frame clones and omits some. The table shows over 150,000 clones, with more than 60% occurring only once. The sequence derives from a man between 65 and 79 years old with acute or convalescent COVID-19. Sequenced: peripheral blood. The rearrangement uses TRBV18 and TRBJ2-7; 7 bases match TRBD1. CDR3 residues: CASSPRDRVEQYF. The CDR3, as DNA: TGTGCCAGCTCACCACGAGACAGGGTCGAGCAGTACTTC.